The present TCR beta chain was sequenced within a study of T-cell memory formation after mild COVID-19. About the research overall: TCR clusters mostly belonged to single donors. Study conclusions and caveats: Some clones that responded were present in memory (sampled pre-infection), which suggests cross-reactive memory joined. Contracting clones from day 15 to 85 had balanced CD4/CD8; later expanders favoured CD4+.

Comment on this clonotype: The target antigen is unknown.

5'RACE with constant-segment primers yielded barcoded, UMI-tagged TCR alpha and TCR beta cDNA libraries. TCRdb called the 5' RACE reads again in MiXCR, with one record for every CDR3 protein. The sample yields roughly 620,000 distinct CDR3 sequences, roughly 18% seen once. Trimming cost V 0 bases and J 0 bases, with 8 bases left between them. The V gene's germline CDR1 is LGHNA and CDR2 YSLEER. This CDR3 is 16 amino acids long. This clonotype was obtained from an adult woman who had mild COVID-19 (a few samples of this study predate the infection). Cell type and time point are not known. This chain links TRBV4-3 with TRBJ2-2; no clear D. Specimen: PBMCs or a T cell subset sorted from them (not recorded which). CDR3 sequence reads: CASSQDPRANTGELFF. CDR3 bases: TGCGCCAGCAGCCAAGATCCGCGAGCGAACACCGGGGAGCTGTTTTTT.